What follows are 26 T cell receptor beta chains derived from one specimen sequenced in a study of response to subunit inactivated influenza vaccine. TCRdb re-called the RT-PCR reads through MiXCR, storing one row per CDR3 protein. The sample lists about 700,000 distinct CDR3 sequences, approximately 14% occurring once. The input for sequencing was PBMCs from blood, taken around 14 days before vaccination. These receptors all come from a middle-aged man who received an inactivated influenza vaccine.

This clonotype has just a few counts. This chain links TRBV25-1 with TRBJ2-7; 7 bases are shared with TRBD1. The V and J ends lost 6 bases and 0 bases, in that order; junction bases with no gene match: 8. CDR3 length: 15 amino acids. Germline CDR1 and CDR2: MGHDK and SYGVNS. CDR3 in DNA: TGTGCCAGCAGCCGGAGACAGGGCAGCTCCTACGAGCAGTACTTC. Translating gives CASSRRQGSSYEQYF.

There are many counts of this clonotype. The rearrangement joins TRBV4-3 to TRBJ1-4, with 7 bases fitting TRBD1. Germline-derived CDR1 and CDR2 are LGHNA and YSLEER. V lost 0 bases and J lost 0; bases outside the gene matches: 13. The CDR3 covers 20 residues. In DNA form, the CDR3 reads TGCGCCAGCAGCCAAGATTACAGGGGAGTGGTGGTTGCAACTAATGAAAAACTGTTTTTT. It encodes CASSQDYRGVVVATNEKLFF.

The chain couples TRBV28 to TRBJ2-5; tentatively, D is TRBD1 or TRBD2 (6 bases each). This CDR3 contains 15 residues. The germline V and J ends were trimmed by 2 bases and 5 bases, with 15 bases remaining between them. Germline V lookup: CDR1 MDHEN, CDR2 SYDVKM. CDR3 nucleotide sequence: TGTGCCAGCAGTTTAGCGGGACAAGGCTGGGAGACCCAGTACTTC. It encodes CASSLAGQGWETQYF.

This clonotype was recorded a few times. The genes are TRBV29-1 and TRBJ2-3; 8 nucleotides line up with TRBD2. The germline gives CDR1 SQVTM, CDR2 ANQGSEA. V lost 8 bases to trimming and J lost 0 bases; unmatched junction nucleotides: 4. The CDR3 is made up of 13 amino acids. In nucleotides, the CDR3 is TGCAGCTCCCGGGGGGGGAGCACAGATACGCAGTATTTT. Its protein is CSSRGGSTDTQYF.

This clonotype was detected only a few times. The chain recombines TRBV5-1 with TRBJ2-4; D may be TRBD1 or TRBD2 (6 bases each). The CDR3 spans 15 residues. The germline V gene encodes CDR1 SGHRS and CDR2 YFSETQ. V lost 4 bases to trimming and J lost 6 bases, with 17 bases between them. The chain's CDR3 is CASSPFRGRVNIQYF. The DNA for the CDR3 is TGCGCCAGCAGCCCCTTTCGGGGGCGGGTAAACATTCAGTACTTC.

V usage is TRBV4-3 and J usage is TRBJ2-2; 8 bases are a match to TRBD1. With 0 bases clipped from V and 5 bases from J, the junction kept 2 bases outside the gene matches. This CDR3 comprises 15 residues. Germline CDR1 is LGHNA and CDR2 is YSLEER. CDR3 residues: CASSQDGQGTGELFF. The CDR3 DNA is TGCGCCAGCAGCCAAGACGGACAGGGAACCGGGGAGCTGTTTTTT.

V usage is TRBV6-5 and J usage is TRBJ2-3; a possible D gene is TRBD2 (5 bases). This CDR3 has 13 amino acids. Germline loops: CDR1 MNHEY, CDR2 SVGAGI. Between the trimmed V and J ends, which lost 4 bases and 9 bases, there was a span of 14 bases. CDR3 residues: CASSFNSGGTQYF. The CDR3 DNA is TGTGCCAGCAGTTTTAACTCAGGCGGGACGCAGTATTTT.

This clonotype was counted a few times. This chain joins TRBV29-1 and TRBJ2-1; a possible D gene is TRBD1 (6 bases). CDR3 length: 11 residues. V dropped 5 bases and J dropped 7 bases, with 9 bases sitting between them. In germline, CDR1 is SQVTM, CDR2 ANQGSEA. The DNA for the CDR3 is TGCAGCGTTCGCAGGGGAAATGAGCAGTTCTTC. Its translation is CSVRRGNEQFF.

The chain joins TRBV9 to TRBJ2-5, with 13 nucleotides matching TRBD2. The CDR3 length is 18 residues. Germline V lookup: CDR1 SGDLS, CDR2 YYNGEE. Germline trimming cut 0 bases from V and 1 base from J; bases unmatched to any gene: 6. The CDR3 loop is CASSVGLAGGTLQETQYF. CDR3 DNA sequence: TGTGCCAGCAGCGTAGGACTAGCGGGGGGTACCCTCCAAGAGACCCAGTACTTC.

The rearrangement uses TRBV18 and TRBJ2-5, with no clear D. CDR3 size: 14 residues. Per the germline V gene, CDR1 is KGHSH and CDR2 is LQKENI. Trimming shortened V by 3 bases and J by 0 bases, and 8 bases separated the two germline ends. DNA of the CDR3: TGTGCCAGCTCACCGGCCAGAAACCAAGAGACCCAGTACTTC. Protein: CASSPARNQETQYF. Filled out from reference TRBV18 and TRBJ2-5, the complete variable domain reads NAGVMQNPRHLVRRRGQEARLRCSPMKGHSHVYWYRQLPEEGLKFMVYLQKENIIDESGMPKERFSAEFPKEGPSILRIQQVVRGDSAAYFCASSPARNQETQYFGPGTRLLVL.

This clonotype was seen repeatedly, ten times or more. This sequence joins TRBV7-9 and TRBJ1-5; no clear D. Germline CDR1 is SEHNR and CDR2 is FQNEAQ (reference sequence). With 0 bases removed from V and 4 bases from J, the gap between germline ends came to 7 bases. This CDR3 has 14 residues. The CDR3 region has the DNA TGTGCCAGCAGCTTAGCAAGCCGGAATCAGCCCCAGCATTTT. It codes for CASSLASRNQPQHF.

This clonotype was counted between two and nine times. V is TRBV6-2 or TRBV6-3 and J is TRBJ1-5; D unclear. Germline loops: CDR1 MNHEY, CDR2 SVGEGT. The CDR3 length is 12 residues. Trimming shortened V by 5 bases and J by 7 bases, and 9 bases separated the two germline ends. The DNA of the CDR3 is TGTGCCAGCAGTCGGATGGGGCAGCCCCAGCATTTT. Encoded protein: CASSRMGQPQHF.

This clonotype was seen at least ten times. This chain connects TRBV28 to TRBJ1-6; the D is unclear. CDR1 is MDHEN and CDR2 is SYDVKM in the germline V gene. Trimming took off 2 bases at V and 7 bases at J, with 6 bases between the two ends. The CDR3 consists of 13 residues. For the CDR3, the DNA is TGTGCCAGCAGTTTAGTATACAATTCACCCCTCCACTTT. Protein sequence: CASSLVYNSPLHF.

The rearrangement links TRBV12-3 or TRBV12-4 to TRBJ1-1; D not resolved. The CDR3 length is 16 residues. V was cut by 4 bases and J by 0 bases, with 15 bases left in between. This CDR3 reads CASSYPGPTMNTEAFF. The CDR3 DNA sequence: TGTGCCAGCAGTTACCCGGGCCCCACTATGAACACTGAAGCTTTCTTT.

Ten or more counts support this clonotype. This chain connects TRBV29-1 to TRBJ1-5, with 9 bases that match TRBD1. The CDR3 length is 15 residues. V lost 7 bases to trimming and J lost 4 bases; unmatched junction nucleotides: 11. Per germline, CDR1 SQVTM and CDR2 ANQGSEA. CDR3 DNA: TGCAGCGCCTTGATGGGACAGGGAGGGAATCAGCCCCAGCATTTT. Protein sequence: CSALMGQGGNQPQHF.

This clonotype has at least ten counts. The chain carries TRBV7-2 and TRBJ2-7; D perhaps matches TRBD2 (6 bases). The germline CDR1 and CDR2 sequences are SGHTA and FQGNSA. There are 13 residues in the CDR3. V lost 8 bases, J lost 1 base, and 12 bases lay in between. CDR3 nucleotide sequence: TGTGCCAGCGGCCGGGACTCTTCCTACGAGCAGTACTTC. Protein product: CASGRDSSYEQYF.

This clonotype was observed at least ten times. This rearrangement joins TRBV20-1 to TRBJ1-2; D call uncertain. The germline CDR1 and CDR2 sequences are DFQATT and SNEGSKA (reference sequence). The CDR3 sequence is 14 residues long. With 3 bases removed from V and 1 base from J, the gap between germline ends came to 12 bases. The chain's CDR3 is CSASEGANNYGYTF. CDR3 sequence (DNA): TGCAGTGCTAGTGAGGGAGCGAATAACTATGGCTACACCTTC.

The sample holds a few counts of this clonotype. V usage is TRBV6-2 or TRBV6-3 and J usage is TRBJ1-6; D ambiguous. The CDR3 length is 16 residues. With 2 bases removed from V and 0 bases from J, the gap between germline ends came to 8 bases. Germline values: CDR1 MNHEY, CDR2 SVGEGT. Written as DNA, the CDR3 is TGTGCCAGCAGTTACGCCGGGAGCTCCTATAATTCACCCCTCCACTTT. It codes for CASSYAGSSYNSPLHF.

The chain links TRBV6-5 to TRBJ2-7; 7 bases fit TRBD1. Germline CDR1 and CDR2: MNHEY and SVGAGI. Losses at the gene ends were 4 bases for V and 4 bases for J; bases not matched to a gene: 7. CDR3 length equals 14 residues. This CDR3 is CASSSSDRTYEQYF. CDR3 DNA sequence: TGTGCCAGCAGTTCCTCGGACAGGACGTACGAGCAGTACTTC.

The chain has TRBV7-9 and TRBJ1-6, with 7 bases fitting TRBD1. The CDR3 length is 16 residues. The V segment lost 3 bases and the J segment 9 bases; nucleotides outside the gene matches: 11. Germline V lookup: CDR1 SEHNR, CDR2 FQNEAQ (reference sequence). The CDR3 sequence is CASSFWDREALSPLHF. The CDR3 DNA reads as TGTGCCAGCAGCTTTTGGGACAGAGAAGCCCTTTCACCCCTCCACTTT.

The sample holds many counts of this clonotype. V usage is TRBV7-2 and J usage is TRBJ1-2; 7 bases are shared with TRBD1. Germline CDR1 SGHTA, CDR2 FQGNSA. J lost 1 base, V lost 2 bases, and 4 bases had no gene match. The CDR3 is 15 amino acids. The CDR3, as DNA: TGTGCCAGCAGCTTAACCGGGACAGTTAACTATGGCTACACCTTC. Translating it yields CASSLTGTVNYGYTF.

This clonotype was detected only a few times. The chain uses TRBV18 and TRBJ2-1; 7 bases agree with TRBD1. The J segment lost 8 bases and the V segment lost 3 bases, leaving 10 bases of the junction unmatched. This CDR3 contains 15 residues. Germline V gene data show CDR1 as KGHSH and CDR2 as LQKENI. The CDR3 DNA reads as TGTGCCAGCTCACCTCAGACAGGGCCTCCCCATGAGCAGTTCTTC. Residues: CASSPQTGPPHEQFF.

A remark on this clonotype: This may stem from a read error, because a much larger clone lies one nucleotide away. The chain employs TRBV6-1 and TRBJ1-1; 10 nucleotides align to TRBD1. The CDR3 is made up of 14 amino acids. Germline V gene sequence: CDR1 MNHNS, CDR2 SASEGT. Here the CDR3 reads CASRTTGGITESFF. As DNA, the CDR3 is TGTGCCAGCAGAACGACAGGGGGCATAACTGAATCTTTCTTT.

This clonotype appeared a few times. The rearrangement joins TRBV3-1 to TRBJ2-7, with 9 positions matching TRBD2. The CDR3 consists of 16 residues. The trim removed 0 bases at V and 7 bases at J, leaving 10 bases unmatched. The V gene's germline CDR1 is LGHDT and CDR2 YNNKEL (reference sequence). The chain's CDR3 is CASSQDSTSGTREQYF. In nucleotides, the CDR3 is TGTGCCAGCAGCCAAGATTCGACTAGCGGCACCCGGGAGCAGTACTTC.

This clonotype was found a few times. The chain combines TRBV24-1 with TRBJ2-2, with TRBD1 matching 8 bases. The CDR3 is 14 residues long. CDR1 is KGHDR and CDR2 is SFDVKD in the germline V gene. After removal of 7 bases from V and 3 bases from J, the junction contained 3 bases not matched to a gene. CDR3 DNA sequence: TGTGCCACCAGGAAGACAGGGGACACCGGGGAGCTGTTTTTT. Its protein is CATRKTGDTGELFF.

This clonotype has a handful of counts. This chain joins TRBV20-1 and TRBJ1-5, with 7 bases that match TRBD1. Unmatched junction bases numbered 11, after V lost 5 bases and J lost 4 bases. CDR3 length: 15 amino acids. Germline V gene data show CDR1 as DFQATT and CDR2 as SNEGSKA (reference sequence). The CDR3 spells CSAARQGGGNQPQHF. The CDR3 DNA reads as TGCAGTGCTGCGCGACAGGGCGGGGGTAATCAGCCCCAGCATTTT.